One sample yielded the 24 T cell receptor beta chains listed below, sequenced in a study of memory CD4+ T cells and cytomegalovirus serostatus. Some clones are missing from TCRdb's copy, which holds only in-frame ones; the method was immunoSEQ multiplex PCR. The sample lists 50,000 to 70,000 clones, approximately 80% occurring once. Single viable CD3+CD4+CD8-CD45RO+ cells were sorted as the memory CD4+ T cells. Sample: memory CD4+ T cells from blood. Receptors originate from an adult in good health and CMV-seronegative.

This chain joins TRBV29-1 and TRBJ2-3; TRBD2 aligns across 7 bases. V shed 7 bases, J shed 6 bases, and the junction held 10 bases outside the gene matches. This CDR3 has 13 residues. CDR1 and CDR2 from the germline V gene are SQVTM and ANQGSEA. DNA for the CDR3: TGCAGCGCCCAAGCGGGACCGACGGATACGCAGTATTTT. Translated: CSAQAGPTDTQYF.

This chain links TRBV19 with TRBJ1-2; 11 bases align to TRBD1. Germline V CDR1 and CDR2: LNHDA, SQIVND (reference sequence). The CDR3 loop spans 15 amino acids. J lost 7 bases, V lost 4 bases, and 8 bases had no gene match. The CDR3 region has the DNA TGTGCCAGTAGTAGGGACAGGGGGTCGGTAGGTGGCTACACCTTC. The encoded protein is CASSRDRGSVGGYTF.

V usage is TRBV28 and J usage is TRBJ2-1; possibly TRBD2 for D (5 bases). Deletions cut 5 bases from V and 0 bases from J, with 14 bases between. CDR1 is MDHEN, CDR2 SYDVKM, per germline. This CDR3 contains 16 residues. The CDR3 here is CASSPNGGSSYNEQFF. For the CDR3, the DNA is TGTGCCAGCAGTCCCAATGGCGGGTCCTCCTACAATGAGCAGTTCTTC.

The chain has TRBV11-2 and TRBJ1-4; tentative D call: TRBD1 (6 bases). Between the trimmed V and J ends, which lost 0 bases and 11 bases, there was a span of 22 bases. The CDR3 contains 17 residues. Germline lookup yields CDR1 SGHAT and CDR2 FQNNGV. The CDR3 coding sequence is TGTGCCAGCAGCTTAGATAGTGACTCCGGGACACTTAATAAACTGTTTTTT. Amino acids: CASSLDSDSGTLNKLFF.

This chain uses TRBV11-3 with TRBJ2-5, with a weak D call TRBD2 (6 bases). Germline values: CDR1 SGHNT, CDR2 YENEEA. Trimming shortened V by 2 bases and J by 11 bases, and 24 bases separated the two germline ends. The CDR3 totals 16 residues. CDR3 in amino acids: CASSLSGSPGENEQYF. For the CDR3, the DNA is TGTGCCAGCAGCTTAAGCGGTAGCCCGGGAGAGAATGAGCAGTACTTC. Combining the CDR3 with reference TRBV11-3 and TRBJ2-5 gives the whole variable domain EAGVVQSPRYKIIEKKQPVAFWCNPISGHNTLYWYLQNLGQGPELLIRYENEEAVDDSQLPKDRFSAERLKGVDSTLKIQPAELGDSAVYLCASSLSGSPGENEQYFGPGTRLLVL.

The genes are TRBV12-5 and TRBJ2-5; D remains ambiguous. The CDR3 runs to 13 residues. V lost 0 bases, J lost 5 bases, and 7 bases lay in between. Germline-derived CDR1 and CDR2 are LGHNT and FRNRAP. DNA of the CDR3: TGTGCTAGTGGTTTGGTCAGTGGCGAGACCCAGTACTTC. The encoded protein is CASGLVSGETQYF.

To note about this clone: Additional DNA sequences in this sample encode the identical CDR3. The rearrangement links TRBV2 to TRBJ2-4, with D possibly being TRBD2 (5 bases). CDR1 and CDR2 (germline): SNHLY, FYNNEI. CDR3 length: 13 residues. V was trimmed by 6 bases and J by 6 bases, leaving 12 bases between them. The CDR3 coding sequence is TGTGCCAGCAGCAGGTGGGAGATAAACATTCAGTACTTC. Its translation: CASSRWEINIQYF.

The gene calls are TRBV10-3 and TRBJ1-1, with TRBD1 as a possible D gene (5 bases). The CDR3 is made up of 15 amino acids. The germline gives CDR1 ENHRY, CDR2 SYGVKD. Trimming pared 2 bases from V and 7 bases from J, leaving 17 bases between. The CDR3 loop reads CAISEPTRVRGEAFF. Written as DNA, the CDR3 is TGTGCCATCAGTGAGCCAACCAGGGTTAGGGGTGAAGCTTTCTTT.

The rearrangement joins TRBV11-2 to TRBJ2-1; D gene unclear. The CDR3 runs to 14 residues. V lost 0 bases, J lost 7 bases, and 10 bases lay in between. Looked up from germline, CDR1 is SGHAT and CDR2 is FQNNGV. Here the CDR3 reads CASSLESGQNEQFF. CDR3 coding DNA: TGTGCCAGCAGCTTAGAGTCTGGCCAGAATGAGCAGTTCTTC.

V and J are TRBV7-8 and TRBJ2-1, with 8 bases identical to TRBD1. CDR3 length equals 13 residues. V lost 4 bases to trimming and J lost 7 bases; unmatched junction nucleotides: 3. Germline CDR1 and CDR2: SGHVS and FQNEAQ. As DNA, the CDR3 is TGTGCCAGCAGCTCCCAGGGGGCTAATGAGCAGTTCTTC. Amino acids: CASSSQGANEQFF.

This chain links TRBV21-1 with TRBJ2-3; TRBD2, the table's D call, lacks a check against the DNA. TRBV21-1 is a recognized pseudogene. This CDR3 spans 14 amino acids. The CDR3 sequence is CASSKRGSTDTQYF. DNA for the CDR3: TGTGCCAGCAGCAAGCGGGGAAGCACAGATACGCAGTATTTT.

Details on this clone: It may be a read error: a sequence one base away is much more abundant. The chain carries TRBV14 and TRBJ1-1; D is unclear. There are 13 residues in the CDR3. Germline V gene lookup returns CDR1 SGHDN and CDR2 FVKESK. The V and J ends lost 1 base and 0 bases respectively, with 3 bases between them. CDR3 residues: CASSQVMNTEAFF. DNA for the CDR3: TGTGCCAGCAGCCAAGTGATGAACACTGAAGCTTTCTTT. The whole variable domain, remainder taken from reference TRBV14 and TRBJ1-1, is EAGVTQFPSHSVIEKGQTVTLRCDPISGHDNLYWYRRVMGKEIKFLLHFVKESKQDESGMPNNRFLAERTGGTYSTLKVQPAELEDSGVYFCASSQVMNTEAFFGQGTRLTVV.

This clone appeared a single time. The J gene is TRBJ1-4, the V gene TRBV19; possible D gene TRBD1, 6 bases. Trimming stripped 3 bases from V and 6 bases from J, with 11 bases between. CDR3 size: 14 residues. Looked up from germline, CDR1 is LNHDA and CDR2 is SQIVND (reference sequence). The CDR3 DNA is TGTGCCAGTAGTATTGGCAGGGGTTATGAAAAACTGTTTTTT. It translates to CASSIGRGYEKLFF.

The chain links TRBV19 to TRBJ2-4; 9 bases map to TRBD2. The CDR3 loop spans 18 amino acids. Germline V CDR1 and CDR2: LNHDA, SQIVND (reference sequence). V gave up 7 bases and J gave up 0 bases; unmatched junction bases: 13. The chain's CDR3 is CASTPPGLAGLAKNIQYF. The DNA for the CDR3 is TGTGCCAGTACCCCGCCGGGACTAGCAGGGCTAGCCAAAAACATTCAGTACTTC.

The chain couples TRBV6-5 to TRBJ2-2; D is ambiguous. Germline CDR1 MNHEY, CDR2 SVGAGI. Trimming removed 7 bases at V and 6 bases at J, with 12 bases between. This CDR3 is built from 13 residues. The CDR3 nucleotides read TGTGCCAGCAAGTCTGTGGGCGCCGGGGAGCTGTTTTTT. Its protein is CASKSVGAGELFF.

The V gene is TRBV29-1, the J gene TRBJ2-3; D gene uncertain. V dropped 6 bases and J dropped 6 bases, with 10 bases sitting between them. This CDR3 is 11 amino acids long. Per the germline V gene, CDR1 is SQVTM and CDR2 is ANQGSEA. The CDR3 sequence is CSVETSDTQYF. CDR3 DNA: TGCAGCGTGGAGACGAGTGATACGCAGTATTTT.

The CDR3 sequence: CASSRGGSSYNSPLHF. The CDR3 DNA reads as TGTGCCAGCAGCCGGGGGGGTAGCTCCTATAATTCACCCCTCCACTTT. This chain uses TRBV4-2 with TRBJ1-6; weak D call: TRBD1 (5 bases). Germline CDR1 is LGHNA and CDR2 is YNFKEQ. V was pared by 4 bases and J by 0 bases, with 10 bases between. CDR3 length: 16 residues.

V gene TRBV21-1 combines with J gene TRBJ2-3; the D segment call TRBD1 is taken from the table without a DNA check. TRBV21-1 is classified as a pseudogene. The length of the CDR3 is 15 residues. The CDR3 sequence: CASRTSTGGTDTQYF. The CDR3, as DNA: TGTGCCAGCAGGACTTCGACAGGGGGCACAGATACGCAGTATTTT.

This chain's CDR3 is CASTQVGADTEAFF. The DNA of the CDR3 is TGTGCCAGCACCCAGGTGGGCGCGGACACTGAAGCTTTCTTT. The V gene is TRBV2, the J gene TRBJ1-1; D ambiguous. Per germline, CDR1 SNHLY and CDR2 FYNNEI. The CDR3 extends over 14 amino acids. V was cut by 7 bases and J by 3 bases, with 15 bases left in between.

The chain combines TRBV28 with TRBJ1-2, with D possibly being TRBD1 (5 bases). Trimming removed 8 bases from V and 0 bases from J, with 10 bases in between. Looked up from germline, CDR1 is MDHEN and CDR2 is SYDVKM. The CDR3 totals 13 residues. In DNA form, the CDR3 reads TGTGCCAGCTCGGGGGGAACTAACTATGGCTACACCTTC. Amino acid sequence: CASSGGTNYGYTF.

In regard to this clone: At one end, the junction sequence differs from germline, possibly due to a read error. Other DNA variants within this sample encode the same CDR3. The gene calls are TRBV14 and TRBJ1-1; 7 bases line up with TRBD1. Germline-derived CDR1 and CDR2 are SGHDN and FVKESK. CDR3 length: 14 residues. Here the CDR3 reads CASTKGQTNTEAFF. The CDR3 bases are TGCGCCAGCACCAAGGGACAGACGAACACTGAAGCTTTCTTT.

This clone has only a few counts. The CDR3 here is CASSASASGNTIYF. DNA of the CDR3: TGCGCCAGCAGCGCCTCGGCCTCTGGAAACACCATATATTTT. The J gene is TRBJ1-3, the V gene TRBV5-1; D remains ambiguous. Trimming took off 4 bases at V and 0 bases at J, with 8 bases between the two ends. The CDR3 spans 14 residues. From germline, CDR1 is SGHRS and CDR2 YFSETQ.

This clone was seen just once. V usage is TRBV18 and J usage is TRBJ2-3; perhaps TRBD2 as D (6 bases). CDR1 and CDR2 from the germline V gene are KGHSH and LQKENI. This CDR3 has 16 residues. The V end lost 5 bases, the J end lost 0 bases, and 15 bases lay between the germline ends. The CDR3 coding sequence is TGTGCCAGCTCATTAAGCAGCGGGCCTAGCACAGATACGCAGTATTTT. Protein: CASSLSSGPSTDTQYF.

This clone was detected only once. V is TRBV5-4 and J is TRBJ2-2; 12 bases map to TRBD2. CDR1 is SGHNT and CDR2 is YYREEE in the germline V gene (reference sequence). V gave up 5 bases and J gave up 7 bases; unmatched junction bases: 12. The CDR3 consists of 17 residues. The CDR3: CASRDGTSGPVSGELFF. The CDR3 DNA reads TGTGCCAGCAGGGACGGGACTAGCGGGCCAGTAAGCGGGGAGCTGTTTTTT.